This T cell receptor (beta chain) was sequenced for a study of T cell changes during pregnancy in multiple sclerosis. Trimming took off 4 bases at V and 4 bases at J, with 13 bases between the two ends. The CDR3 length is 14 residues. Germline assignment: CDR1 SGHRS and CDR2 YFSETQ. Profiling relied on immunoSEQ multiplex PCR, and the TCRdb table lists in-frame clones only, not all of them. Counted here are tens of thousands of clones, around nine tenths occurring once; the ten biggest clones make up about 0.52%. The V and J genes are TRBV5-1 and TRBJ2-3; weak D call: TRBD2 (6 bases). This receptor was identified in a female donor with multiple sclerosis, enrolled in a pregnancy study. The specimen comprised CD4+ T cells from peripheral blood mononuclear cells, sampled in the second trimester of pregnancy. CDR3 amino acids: CASSRAGWADTQYF. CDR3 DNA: TGCGCCAGCAGCCGGGCGGGGTGGGCAGATACGCAGTATTTT.